A selection of T cell receptor beta chains follows, all from one sample in a study of blood T cell repertoires in COVID-19. The data were produced by immunoSEQ multiplex PCR, yet TCRdb's version contains in-frame clones alone and is incomplete. The data contain 130,000 or so clones, about 87% of them singletons. The sequenced sample consisted of peripheral blood. Receptor source: a woman in her fifties or sixties with acute or convalescent COVID-19. Each CDR3 is given with its conserved first and last residue. D genes are given only for firm matches. Clone size, where shown, is once, few, many, or a class for clones that have expanded.

len: 15
d_gene: TRBD2
abundance: NA
v_gene: TRBV4-3
j_gene: TRBJ2-1
CDR3nt: TGCGCCAGCAGCTCCAGCGGGAGCCACAACAATGAGCAGTTCTTC
CDR3aa: CASSSSGSHNNEQFF

len: 15
d_gene: NA
abundance: NA
v_gene: TRBV5-1
j_gene: TRBJ1-3
CDR3nt: TGCGCCAGCAGCGTACCGTCCCTCGGGGGAAACACCATATATTTT
CDR3aa: CASSVPSLGGNTIYF

len: 14
d_gene: TRBD1
abundance: NA
v_gene: TRBV6-5
j_gene: TRBJ1-4
CDR3nt: TGTGCCAGCAGTCAGACAGGGCTGGGCGAAAAACTGTTTTTT
CDR3aa: CASSQTGLGEKLFF

len: 15
d_gene: NA
abundance: NA
v_gene: TRBV5-4
j_gene: TRBJ1-3
CDR3nt: TGTGCCAGCAGCTTGGTTTCAGGGACTCAAGGTACCATATATTTT
CDR3aa: CASSLVSGTQGTIYF

len: 16
d_gene: NA
abundance: NA
v_gene: TRBV4-3
j_gene: TRBJ2-6
CDR3nt: TGCGCCAGCAGCCAAGAAGGAGGGTCTGGGGCCAACGTCCTGACTTTC
CDR3aa: CASSQEGGSGANVLTF

len: 16
d_gene: TRBD2
abundance: NA
v_gene: TRBV27
j_gene: TRBJ2-1
CDR3nt: TGTGCCAGCAGTTTGGAAAGACTAGCGGATTTCGATGAGCAGTTCTTC
CDR3aa: CASSLERLADFDEQFF

len: 17
d_gene: NA
abundance: NA
v_gene: TRBV9
j_gene: TRBJ2-7
CDR3nt: TGTGCCAGCAGCGTAGGCGCAGGGGCCATCGAGAACTACGAGCAGTACTTC
CDR3aa: CASSVGAGAIENYEQYF

len: 14
d_gene: NA
abundance: NA
v_gene: TRBV2
j_gene: TRBJ2-5
CDR3nt: TGTGCCAGCAGGCTTAGGACTGGAGGGGAGACCCAGTACTTC
CDR3aa: CASRLRTGGETQYF

len: 14
d_gene: NA
abundance: NA
v_gene: TRBV10-2
j_gene: TRBJ1-1
CDR3nt: TGCGCCAGCAGTCCCTTGAGGGAAGGGACTGAAGCTTTCTTT
CDR3aa: CASSPLREGTEAFF

len: 15
d_gene: NA
abundance: NA
v_gene: TRBV7-2
j_gene: TRBJ2-2
CDR3nt: TGTGCCAGCAGCTTACGGACAGAAAGGGGCGGGGAGCTGTTTTTT
CDR3aa: CASSLRTERGGELFF

len: 16
d_gene: NA
abundance: NA
v_gene: TRBV10-2
j_gene: TRBJ1-5
CDR3nt: TGCGCCAGCAGTGAGTTTGGACAGAGATTTGGTCAGCCCCAGCATTTT
CDR3aa: CASSEFGQRFGQPQHF

len: 15
d_gene: TRBD1
abundance: NA
v_gene: TRBV5-6
j_gene: TRBJ2-7
CDR3nt: TGTGCCAGCACCCCGGTGGGACAGGGGGCTAACGAGCAGTACTTC
CDR3aa: CASTPVGQGANEQYF

len: 15
d_gene: TRBD1
abundance: NA
v_gene: TRBV30
j_gene: TRBJ2-1
CDR3nt: TGTGCCTGGACCCCACCCTGGGACAGGAGGAATGAGCAGTTCTTC
CDR3aa: CAWTPPWDRRNEQFF

len: 13
d_gene: TRBD1
abundance: NA
v_gene: TRBV24-1
j_gene: TRBJ2-7
CDR3nt: TGTGCCACCAGCTCCGGGACAGCCGCCGAGCAGTACTTC
CDR3aa: CATSSGTAAEQYF

len: 14
d_gene: TRBD1
abundance: NA
v_gene: TRBV29-1
j_gene: TRBJ1-1
CDR3nt: TGCAGCGGATCCCAGGGGGCACCCAACACTGAAGCTTTCTTT
CDR3aa: CSGSQGAPNTEAFF

len: 13
d_gene: NA
abundance: few
v_gene: TRBV5-4
j_gene: TRBJ2-1
CDR3nt: TGTGCCTTATCCCGCGGGGGCGAGAATGAGCAGTTCTTC
CDR3aa: CALSRGGENEQFF

len: 16
d_gene: TRBD1
abundance: NA
v_gene: TRBV5-6
j_gene: TRBJ1-1
CDR3nt: TGTGCCAGCCAAGCACAGGGGTTCTTATCGAACACTGAAGCTTTCTTT
CDR3aa: CASQAQGFLSNTEAFF

len: 17
d_gene: TRBD1
abundance: NA
v_gene: TRBV19
j_gene: TRBJ2-7
CDR3nt: TGTGCCAGTACCCGCAATGGACAGGGAGGATCTATCCACGAGCAGTACTTC
CDR3aa: CASTRNGQGGSIHEQYF

len: 16
d_gene: TRBD2
abundance: once
v_gene: TRBV27
j_gene: TRBJ2-3
CDR3nt: TGTGCCAGCAGTCTACTCCTAGCGGGGGGGCCAGATACGCAGTATTTT
CDR3aa: CASSLLLAGGPDTQYF

len: 14
d_gene: TRBD1
abundance: NA
v_gene: TRBV5-1
j_gene: TRBJ1-4
CDR3nt: TGCGCCAGCAGCGGTTCCGGGACAGCTGACGAACTGTTTTTT
CDR3aa: CASSGSGTADELFF

len: 14
d_gene: TRBD1
abundance: NA
v_gene: TRBV19
j_gene: TRBJ1-2
CDR3nt: TGTGCCAGTAGCGACAGGGGGCTCGGCTATGGCTACACCTTC
CDR3aa: CASSDRGLGYGYTF

len: 14
d_gene: NA
abundance: once
v_gene: TRBV2
j_gene: TRBJ1-4
CDR3nt: TGTGCCAGCAGGCAGACCCAGGTTCATGAAAAACTGTTTTTT
CDR3aa: CASRQTQVHEKLFF

len: 16
d_gene: TRBD1
abundance: NA
v_gene: TRBV10-3
j_gene: TRBJ2-6
CDR3nt: TGTGCCATCAGTCCCGGGACAGGGACTGGGGCCAACGTCCTGACTTTC
CDR3aa: CAISPGTGTGANVLTF

len: 15
d_gene: NA
abundance: NA
v_gene: TRBV24-1
j_gene: TRBJ1-2
CDR3nt: TGTGCCACCAGTGATGGGACAAGAGCTAACTATGGCTACACCTTC
CDR3aa: CATSDGTRANYGYTF

len: 16
d_gene: TRBD2
abundance: NA
v_gene: TRBV7-2
j_gene: TRBJ2-5
CDR3nt: TGTGCCAGCAGCCCGCCCGGGACTAGCGGGAGTGAGACCCAGTACTTC
CDR3aa: CASSPPGTSGSETQYF

len: 15
d_gene: TRBD1
abundance: NA
v_gene: TRBV3-1/TRBV3-2
j_gene: TRBJ1-1
CDR3nt: TGTGCCAGCAGCCAATTACGAGGGGGCTGGGCTGAAGCTTTCTTT
CDR3aa: CASSQLRGGWAEAFF

len: 15
d_gene: NA
abundance: NA
v_gene: TRBV5-1
j_gene: TRBJ1-2
CDR3nt: TGCGCCAGCAGCTTGGTTCGCGGGGGCGAGTATGGCTACACCTTC
CDR3aa: CASSLVRGGEYGYTF

len: 13
d_gene: TRBD1
abundance: once
v_gene: TRBV29-1
j_gene: TRBJ1-1
CDR3nt: TGCAGCGCCACAGGGGGGATAAACACTGAAGCTTTCTTT
CDR3aa: CSATGGINTEAFF

len: 14
d_gene: TRBD2
abundance: NA
v_gene: TRBV29-1
j_gene: TRBJ2-3
CDR3nt: TGCAGCGTTGAGGGCGGGAGATTAGTGGATACGCAGTATTTT
CDR3aa: CSVEGGRLVDTQYF